This T cell receptor (beta chain) stems from a study of metastatic and nonmetastatic thyroid tumors. In this sample, this clone turned up a few times. Antigen unknown. One junction end does not reproduce the germline sequence, and a read error may be involved. Patients underwent thyroid surgery, and none had received any treatment before it. Findings and caveats of the study: Reported TCR beta diversity, measured in blood and tumor, was significantly higher for malignant thyroid tumors than for benign nodules.

From the PCR reads, TCRdb re-called clones with MiXCR. The top ten hold roughly 21% of the sample, which has 7,500 to 10,000 clones, roughly 35% seen once. Germline CDR1 SGHKS, CDR2 YYEKEE (reference sequence). This CDR3 contains 15 residues. V usage is TRBV5-5 and J usage is TRBJ2-7; D not certain. This clonotype originated in a female donor with papillary thyroid cancer or a benign thyroid nodule (not recorded which). Some clones in this sample may be carry-over from other donors' samples. Material: tumor tissue. CDR3: CASSLVQAHSYDQYF. CDR3 nucleotides: TGTGCCAGCAGCTTGGTTCAGGCGCACTCCTACGATCAGTACTTC.